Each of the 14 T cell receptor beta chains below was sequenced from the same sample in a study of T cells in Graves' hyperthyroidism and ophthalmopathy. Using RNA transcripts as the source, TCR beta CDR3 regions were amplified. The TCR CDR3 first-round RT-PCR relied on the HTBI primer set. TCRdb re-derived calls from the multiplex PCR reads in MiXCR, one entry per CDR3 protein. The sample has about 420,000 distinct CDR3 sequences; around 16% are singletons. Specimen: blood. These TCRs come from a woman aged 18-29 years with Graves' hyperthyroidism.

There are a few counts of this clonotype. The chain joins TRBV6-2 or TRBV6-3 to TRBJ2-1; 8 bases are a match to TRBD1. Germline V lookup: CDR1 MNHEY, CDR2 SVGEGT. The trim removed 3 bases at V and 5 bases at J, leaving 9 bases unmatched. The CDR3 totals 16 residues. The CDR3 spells CASSYKRGTGDNEQFF. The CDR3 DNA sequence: TGTGCCAGCAGTTATAAGCGAGGGACAGGAGACAATGAGCAGTTCTTC.

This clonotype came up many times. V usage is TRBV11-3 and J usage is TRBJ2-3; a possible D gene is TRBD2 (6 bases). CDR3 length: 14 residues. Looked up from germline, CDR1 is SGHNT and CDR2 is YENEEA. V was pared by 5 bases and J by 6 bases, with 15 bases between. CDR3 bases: TGTGCCAGCAGCCACCGGGGGAGAGGGGATACGCAGTATTTT. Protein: CASSHRGRGDTQYF.

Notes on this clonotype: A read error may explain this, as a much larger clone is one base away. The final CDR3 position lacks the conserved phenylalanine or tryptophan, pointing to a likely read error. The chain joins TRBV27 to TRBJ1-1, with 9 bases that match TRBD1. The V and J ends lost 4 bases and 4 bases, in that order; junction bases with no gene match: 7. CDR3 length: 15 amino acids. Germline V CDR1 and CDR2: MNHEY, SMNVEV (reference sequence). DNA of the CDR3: TGTGCCAGCAGTTCAACCGGGACAGGGCCCACTGAAGCTTTCCTT. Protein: CASSSTGTGPTEAFL.

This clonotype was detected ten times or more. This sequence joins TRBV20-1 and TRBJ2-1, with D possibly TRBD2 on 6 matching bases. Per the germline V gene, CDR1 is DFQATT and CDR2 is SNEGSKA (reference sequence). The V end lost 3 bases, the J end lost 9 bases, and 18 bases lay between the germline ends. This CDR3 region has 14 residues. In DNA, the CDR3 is TGCAGTGCTAGTCTTCCGGGACGGAGGGGTGAGCAGTTCTTC. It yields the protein CSASLPGRRGEQFF.

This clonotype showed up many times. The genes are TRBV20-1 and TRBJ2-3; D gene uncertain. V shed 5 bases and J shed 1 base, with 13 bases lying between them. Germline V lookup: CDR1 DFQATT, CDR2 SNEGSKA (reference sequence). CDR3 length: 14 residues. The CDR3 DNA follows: TGCAGTGCTCAGAGCAACGGTGGCACAGATACGCAGTATTTT. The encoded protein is CSAQSNGGTDTQYF.

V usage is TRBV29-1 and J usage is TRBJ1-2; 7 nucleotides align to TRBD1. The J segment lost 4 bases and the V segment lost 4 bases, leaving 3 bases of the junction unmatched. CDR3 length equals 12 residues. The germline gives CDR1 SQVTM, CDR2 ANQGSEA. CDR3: CSVVYRGYGYTF. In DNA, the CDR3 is TGCAGCGTTGTATACAGGGGCTATGGCTACACCTTC.

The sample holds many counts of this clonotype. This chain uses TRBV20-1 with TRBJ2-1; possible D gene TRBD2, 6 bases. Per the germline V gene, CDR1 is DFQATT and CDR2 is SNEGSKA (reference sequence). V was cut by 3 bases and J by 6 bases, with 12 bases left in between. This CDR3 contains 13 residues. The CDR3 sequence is CSASAQRVNEQFF. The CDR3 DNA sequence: TGCAGTGCTAGTGCCCAGCGGGTCAATGAGCAGTTCTTC.

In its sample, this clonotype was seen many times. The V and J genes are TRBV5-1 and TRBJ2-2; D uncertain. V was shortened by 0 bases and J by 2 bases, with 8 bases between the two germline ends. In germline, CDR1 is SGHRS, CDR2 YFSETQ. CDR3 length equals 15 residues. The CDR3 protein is CASSLVQLNTGELFF. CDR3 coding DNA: TGCGCCAGCAGCTTGGTACAGCTCAACACCGGGGAGCTGTTTTTT.

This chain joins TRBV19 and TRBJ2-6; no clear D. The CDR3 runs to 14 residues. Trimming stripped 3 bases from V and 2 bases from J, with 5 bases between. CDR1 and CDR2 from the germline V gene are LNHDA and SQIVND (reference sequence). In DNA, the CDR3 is TGTGCCAGTAGTATCCGACCTGGGGCCAACGTCCTGACTTTC. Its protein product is CASSIRPGANVLTF.

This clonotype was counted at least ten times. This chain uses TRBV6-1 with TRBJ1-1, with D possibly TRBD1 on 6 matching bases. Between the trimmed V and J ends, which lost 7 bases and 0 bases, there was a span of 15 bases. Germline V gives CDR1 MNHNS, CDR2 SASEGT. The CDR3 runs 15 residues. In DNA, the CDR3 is TGTGCCAGCACTGCTTACGGGACATTGAACACTGAAGCTTTCTTT. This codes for CASTAYGTLNTEAFF.

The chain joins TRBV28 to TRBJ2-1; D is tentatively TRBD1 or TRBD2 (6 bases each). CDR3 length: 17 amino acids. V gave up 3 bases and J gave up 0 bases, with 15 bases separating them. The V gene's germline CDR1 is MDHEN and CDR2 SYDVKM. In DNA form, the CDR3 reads TGTGCCAGCAGTTTTATTTCCGGGGGCCACTCCTACAATGAGCAGTTCTTC. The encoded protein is CASSFISGGHSYNEQFF.

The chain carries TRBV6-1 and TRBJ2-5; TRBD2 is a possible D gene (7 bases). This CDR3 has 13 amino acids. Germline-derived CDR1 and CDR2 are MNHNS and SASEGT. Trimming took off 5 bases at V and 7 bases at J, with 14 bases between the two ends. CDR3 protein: CASSYRVAGTQYF. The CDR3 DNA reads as TGTGCCAGCAGTTACAGGGTAGCGGGGACCCAGTACTTC.

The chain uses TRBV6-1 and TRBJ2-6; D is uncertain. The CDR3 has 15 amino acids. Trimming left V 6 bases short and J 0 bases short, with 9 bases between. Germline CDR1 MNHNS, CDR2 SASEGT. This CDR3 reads CASSGDISGANVLTF. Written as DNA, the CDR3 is TGTGCCAGCAGCGGAGACATCTCTGGGGCCAACGTCCTGACTTTC.

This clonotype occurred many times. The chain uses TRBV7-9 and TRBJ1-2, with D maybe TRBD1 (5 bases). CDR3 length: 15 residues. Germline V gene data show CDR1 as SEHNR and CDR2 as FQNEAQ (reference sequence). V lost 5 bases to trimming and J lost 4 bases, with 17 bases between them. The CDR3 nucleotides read TGTGCCAGCAGCCCCCCTGGGGCGGCGGTCTATGGCTACACCTTC. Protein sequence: CASSPPGAAVYGYTF.